Listed below are T cell receptor beta chains from one sample, sequenced in a study of cytomegalovirus exposure and HLA in healthy donors. Sequencing was performed with immunoSEQ multiplex PCR; in TCRdb, only in-frame clones are kept and a portion is missing. Found here are approximately 120,000 clones, roughly 77% of them singletons; the top ten hold 1.1%. Sequences were obtained from PBMCs. The receptors come from a woman aged 30 to 39 in good health and CMV-seronegative. Each CDR3 is given with its conserved first and last residue. The D gene is left open where the match is weak. Some rows mark clone size as missing; the rest say once, few, many or name a class of expanded clone.

j_call clone_size d_call v_call cdr3_nt cdr3_aa
TRBJ1-4 . . TRBV30 TGTGCCTCCGAGGCCGGGTGGGATGAAAAACTGTTTTTT CASEAGWDEKLFF
TRBJ2-7 . TRBD1 TRBV2 TGTGCCAGCAGCGTGGGACAGTCGGTTTCCGAGCAGTACTTC CASSVGQSVSEQYF
TRBJ2-5 few TRBD1 TRBV5-1 TGCGCCAGCAGCAGGAGACAGGGTTACTCATCCCCGGAGACCCAGTACTTC CASSRRQGYSSPETQYF
TRBJ2-3 . TRBD1 TRBV5-8 TGTGCCAGCAGCTTGGGTAGGGGGCGAGGCACAGATACGCAGTATTTT CASSLGRGRGTDTQYF
TRBJ2-7 . TRBD2 TRBV7-9 TGTGCCAGCAGCTTAGCGAGGCTAGCGGGCTACGAGCAGTACTTC CASSLARLAGYEQYF
TRBJ2-7 . . TRBV14 TGTGCCAGCAGCCAAGATTACGGTACCTACGAGCAGTACTTC CASSQDYGTYEQYF
TRBJ1-5 . . TRBV18 TGTGCCAGCTCGCTCCGGGACACGTATCAGCCCCAGCATTTT CASSLRDTYQPQHF
TRBJ1-1 . . TRBV7-9 TGTGCCAGCAGCTTGCAGGACGGGAGCACTGAAGCTTTCTTT CASSLQDGSTEAFF
TRBJ2-5 . TRBD2 TRBV18 TGTGCCAGCTCACCGGGGAGCGGGGGGAAGACCCAGTACTTC CASSPGSGGKTQYF
TRBJ2-7 once TRBD2 TRBV9 TGTGCCAGCAGCGTAGCTAGCGGGGTAGCCTACGAGCAGTACTTC CASSVASGVAYEQYF
TRBJ2-1 . TRBD2 TRBV18 TGTGCCAGCTCACCCCCCGGGACTAGTGATGAGCAGTTCTTC CASSPPGTSDEQFF
TRBJ2-1 . TRBD2 TRBV5-4 TGTGCCAGCAGCTTTCTAGTAGCGGGGGGCCGGGGGCAGTTCTTC CASSFLVAGGRGQFF
TRBJ1-1 . . TRBV6-1 TGTGCCAGCAGTGAGATCGGGGGGATCACTGAAGCTTTCTTT CASSEIGGITEAFF
TRBJ1-3 . TRBD1 TRBV18 TGTGCCAGCTCACCCCCCCAGGGGGACCCCGGAAACACCATATATTTT CASSPPQGDPGNTIYF
TRBJ2-7 . . TRBV5-1 TGCGCCAGCAGCGGTCAGGGCTACGAGCAGTACTTC CASSGQGYEQYF
TRBJ2-5 . . TRBV29-1 TGCAGCGTTGATCTTGTGTCCGGGGGAACCCAGTACTTC CSVDLVSGGTQYF
TRBJ2-3 . TRBD2 TRBV2 TGTGCCAGCACCAAAACTAGCGGGGGCATCACAGATACGCAGTATTTT CASTKTSGGITDTQYF
TRBJ2-1 . TRBD1 TRBV27 TGTGCCAGCAGTTTTAAACCACCAGGGGGCAGAAATGAGCAGTTCTTC CASSFKPPGGRNEQFF
TRBJ2-1 . TRBD2 TRBV7-7 TGTGCTAGCAGCTTAGCGGGGCCTAGCGGGGCGAATGAGCAGTTCTTC CASSLAGPSGANEQFF
TRBJ2-3 . TRBD2 TRBV7-2 TGTGCCAGCAGCCTCGGCGGGGGGGCGGTCCCAGATACGCAGTATTTT CASSLGGGAVPDTQYF
TRBJ2-3 . . TRBV27 TGTGCCAGCAGTTTAAGTCAGAGCACAGATACGCAGTATTTT CASSLSQSTDTQYF
TRBJ2-7 . TRBD1 TRBV6-5 TGTGCCAGCCGGGACAGGGTGGGACCCTACGAGCAGTACTTC CASRDRVGPYEQYF
TRBJ2-7 . TRBD2 TRBV10-3 TGTGCCATCTCTTACGGCGGGGGTAGCTCCTACGAGCAGTACTTC CAISYGGGSSYEQYF
TRBJ2-5 once . TRBV14 TGTGCCAGCAGCCAAGGCGCCGAGACCCAGTACTTC CASSQGAETQYF
TRBJ2-1 . TRBD2 TRBV12-5 TGTGCTAGTGGTTTACCCACACTAGCGGGAGATAATGAGCAGTTCTTC CASGLPTLAGDNEQFF
TRBJ2-5 once TRBD1 TRBV27 TGTGCCAGCATGGCCGAGGGGGCTCTTACTTTTTCAGCCCAGTACTTC CASMAEGALTFSAQYF
TRBJ2-3 . . TRBV29-1 TGCAGCGTTGTGGCCAGGGAGGCAGATACGCAGTATTTT CSVVAREADTQYF
TRBJ2-2 once . TRBV9 TGTGCCAGCAGCGTAGATGGTAGCCGGAACACCGGGGAGCTGTTTTTT CASSVDGSRNTGELFF
TRBJ1-5 . . TRBV30 TGTGCCTGGAGTGTACACAGCAATCAGCCCCAGCATTTT CAWSVHSNQPQHF
TRBJ2-4 . TRBD2 TRBV6-5 TGTGCCAGCAGGACAAGCGGGAGAAACATTCAGTACTTC CASRTSGRNIQYF
TRBJ2-7 . . TRBV7-6 TGTGCCAGCAGCTCCGGCGACAGGTTTACCTACGAGCAGTACTTC CASSSGDRFTYEQYF
TRBJ1-4 . . TRBV9 TGTGCCGGCAGCGTAGGGGCAGGAGGGAGTGAAAAACTGTTTTTT CAGSVGAGGSEKLFF